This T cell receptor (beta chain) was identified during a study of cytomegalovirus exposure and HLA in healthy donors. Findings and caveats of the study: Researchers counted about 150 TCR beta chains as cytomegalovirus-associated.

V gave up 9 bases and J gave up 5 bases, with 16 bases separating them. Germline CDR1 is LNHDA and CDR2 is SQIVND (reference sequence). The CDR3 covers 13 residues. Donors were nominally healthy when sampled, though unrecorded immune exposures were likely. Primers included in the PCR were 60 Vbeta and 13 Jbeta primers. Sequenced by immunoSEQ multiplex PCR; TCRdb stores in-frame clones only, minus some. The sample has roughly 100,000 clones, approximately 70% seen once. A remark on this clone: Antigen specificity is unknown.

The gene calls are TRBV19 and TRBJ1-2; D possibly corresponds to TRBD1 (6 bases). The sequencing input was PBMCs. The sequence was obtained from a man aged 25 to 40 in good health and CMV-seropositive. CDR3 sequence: CASGEWQGYGYTF. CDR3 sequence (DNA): TGTGCCAGCGGGGAGTGGCAGGGGTATGGCTACACCTTC.